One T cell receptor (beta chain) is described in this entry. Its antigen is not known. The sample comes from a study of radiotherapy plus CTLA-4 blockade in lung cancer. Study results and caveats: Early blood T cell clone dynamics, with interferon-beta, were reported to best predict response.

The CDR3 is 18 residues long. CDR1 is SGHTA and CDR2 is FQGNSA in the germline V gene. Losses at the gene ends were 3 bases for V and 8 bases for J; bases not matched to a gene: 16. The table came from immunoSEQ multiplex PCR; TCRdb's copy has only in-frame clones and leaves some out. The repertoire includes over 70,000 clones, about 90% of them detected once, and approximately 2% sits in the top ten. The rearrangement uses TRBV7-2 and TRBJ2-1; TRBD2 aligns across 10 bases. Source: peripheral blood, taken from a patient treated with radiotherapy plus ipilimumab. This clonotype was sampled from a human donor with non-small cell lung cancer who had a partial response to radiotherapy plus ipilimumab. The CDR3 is CASSFRVAGGRWSYEQFF. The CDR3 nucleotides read TGTGCCAGCAGCTTCCGGGTAGCGGGAGGTCGATGGAGTTATGAGCAGTTCTTC.